What follows is one T cell receptor (beta chain) and its context. Its target is unknown. CDR3 length: 12 amino acids. Germline CDR1 MDHEN, CDR2 SYDVKM. Trimming shortened V by 4 bases and J by 6 bases, and 7 bases separated the two germline ends. The primer mix had 60 Vbeta and 13 Jbeta primers. In the study's own analysis: In a later analysis, the count reached 80 million or so unique TCR beta chains, with about 10 million shared. TCRdb keeps only in-frame clones here, not all; method: immunoSEQ multiplex PCR. V, J and clone size derive from that table, while D and trimming were established from the DNA sequence. The sample comprises under 150,000 clones, over 75% of which are singletons, and approximately 2.4% rests with the top ten. This sample stems from a study of cytomegalovirus exposure and HLA in healthy donors. General study findings and limits: It was around 160 TCR beta chains that were listed as cytomegalovirus-associated. In a later analysis, TCR association rates varied by HLA locus: DRB1 most, HLA-C fewest. In a later analysis, a missense DCLRE1C variant was linked to TCR beta V- and J-gene trimming.

The chain couples TRBV28 to TRBJ1-5, with D hard to call. Sequencing was carried out using PBMCs. The receptor's source is a male donor in good health and CMV-seronegative. In DNA form, the CDR3 reads TGTGCCAGCAGTTCCCCGGGTCAGCCCCAGCATTTT. This codes for CASSSPGQPQHF.